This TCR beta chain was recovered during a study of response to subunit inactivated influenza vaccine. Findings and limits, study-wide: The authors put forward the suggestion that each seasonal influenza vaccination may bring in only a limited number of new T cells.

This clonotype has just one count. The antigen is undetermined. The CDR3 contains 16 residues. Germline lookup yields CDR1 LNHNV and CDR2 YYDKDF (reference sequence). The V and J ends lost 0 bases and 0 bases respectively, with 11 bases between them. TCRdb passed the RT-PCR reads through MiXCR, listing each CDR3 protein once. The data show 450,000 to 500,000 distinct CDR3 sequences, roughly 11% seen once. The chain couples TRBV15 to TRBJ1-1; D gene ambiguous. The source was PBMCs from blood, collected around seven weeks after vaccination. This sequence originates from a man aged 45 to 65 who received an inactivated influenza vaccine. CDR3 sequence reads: CATSRERVGMNTEAFF. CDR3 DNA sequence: TGTGCCACCAGCAGAGAAAGAGTGGGAATGAACACTGAAGCTTTCTTT. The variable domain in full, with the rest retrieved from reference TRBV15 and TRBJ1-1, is DAMVIQNPRYQVTQFGKPVTLSCSQTLNHNVMYWYQQKSSQAPKLLFHYYDKDFNNEADTPDNFQSRRPNTSFCFLDIRSPGLGDTAMYLCATSRERVGMNTEAFFGQGTRLTVV.